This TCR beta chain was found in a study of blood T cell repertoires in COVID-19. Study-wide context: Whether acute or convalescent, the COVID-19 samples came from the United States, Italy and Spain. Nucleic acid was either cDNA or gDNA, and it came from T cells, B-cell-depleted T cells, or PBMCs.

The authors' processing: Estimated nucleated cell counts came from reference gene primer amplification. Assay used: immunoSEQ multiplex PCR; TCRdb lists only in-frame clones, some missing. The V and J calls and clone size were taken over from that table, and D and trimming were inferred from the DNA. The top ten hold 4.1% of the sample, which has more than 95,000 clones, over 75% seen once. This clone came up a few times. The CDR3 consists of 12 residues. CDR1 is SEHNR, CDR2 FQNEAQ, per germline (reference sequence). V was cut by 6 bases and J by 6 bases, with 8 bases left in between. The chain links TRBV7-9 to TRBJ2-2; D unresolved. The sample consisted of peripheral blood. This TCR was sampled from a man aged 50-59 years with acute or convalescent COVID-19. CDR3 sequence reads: CASSLLSGELFF. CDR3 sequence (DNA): TGTGCCAGCAGTTTATTATCCGGGGAGCTGTTTTTT.